Given below is one T cell receptor beta chain in context. Its antigen remains unknown. This specimen belongs to a study of blood T cells in healthy people across ages. Isolation per sample recovered at least 6 million PBMCs. The study, taken as a whole, reports: Diversity figures derived from one million T cells were judged to underestimate the true value. Age advanced and TCR beta diversity per million T cells fell, roughly linearly. The long-lived group displayed more naive CD4+ cells, plus higher diversity, than the aged donors did.

The use of a sample-barcoded 5' primer and a J-beta primer mix characterized a second PCR of roughly 6 to 11 cycles. TCRdb itself ran the 5' RACE reads through MiXCR, one entry per CDR3 protein. The table has 950,000 to 1,200,000 distinct CDR3 sequences, more than 30% seen once. CDR1 is DFQATT and CDR2 is SNEGSKA in the germline V gene (reference sequence). Unmatched junction bases numbered 10, after V lost 5 bases and J lost 1 base. The CDR3 is made up of 16 amino acids. This receptor was taken from a man between 18 and 35 years old in good health. The chain joins TRBV20-1 to TRBJ1-5, with 8 nucleotides matching TRBD1. Sequencing was done on a sample of blood. The CDR3: CSASGQGVLSNQPQHF. As DNA, the CDR3 is TGCAGTGCTTCCGGACAGGGAGTTTTGAGCAATCAGCCCCAGCATTTT.